Listed below are T cell receptor beta chains from one sample, sequenced in a study of blood T cell repertoires in COVID-19. Data came from immunoSEQ multiplex PCR; TCRdb stores just in-frame clones and leaves some out. Of 250,000 to 400,000 clones in the sample, 85% were seen once. Sequenced input: PBMCs or T cells enriched from blood (not recorded which). The receptors derive from a woman in her thirties who had been exposed to COVID-19. Both conserved end residues are trimmed from each CDR3.

TRBV9 | ASRLHRGAKNIQY
TRBV27 | ASSLWKRGGSDTQY
TRBV6-5 | ASSYSSAGVTWELF
TRBV19 | ASSSDRFMNTEAF
TRBV5-1 | ASSLAGLSGSSGANVLT
TRBV5-1 | ASFISAGGYQETQY
TRBV9 | ASSVGTNSGNTIY
TRBV6-1 | ASSENTGQAGRYGYT
TRBV3-1/TRBV3-2 | ASSQVFKTGGYEQY
TRBV2 | ASRPFLAVQETQY
TRBV5-1 | ASSLGTGVNTGELF
TRBV6-5 | ASSYDSVNTEAF
TRBV28 | ASGTSGGGYGYT
TRBV27 | ASSLSSGGTQY
TRBV5-1 | ASSYGDRGHFTDTQY
TRBV10-3 | AIEGEGSTYNEQF
TRBV28 | ASTSGVYNEQF
TRBV19 | ASSILTGSITGELF
TRBV5-8 | ASSQMGTSGGTDTQY
TRBV27 | ASRSGGRQPQH
TRBV5-1 | ASSLDRNTGELF
TRBV2 | ASSDRGVEAF
TRBV10-3 | AKLAGSYTEAF
TRBV12-3/TRBV12-4 | ASSSRETATQY
TRBV11-2 | ASNPPGQRYGYT
TRBV7-9 | ASSLPLGQGDTGELF
TRBV4-3 | ASSPGQDRGYGYT
TRBV5-4 | ASSLGGGSQETQY
TRBV9 | ASRSENTGELF
TRBV9 | ASSVVGEGLNEQY
TRBV7-9 | ASSLARSRDGAEAF
TRBV19 | ASSSRTGLVEQY
TRBV28 | ASSQQGARGYT
TRBV6-6 | ASSSTVQETQY
TRBV6-5 | ASSSEAGPGTDTQY
TRBV19 | ASSSGTQNGGNTIY
TRBV3-1/TRBV3-2 | ASSQDMRGYT
TRBV7-3 | ASSLGADQPQH
TRBV6-4 | ASSVSTATDTQY
TRBV5-3 | ARSLRGSKNIQY
TRBV5-8 | ASSRRSGRGETQY
TRBV7-9 | ASSRRAGGWATDTQY